The present T cell receptor beta chain was sequenced within a study of blood T cell repertoires in COVID-19. The germline V gene has CDR1 SGHDT and CDR2 YYEEEE. V was trimmed by 4 bases and J by 5 bases, leaving 16 bases between them. The CDR3 loop spans 14 amino acids. This clone was observed a single time. Data came from immunoSEQ multiplex PCR; TCRdb stores just in-frame clones and leaves some out. The sample shows some 250,000 clones, approximately 86% of them seen only once. This chain joins TRBV5-6 and TRBJ2-7, with D maybe TRBD2 (6 bases). Specimen: peripheral blood. The receptor was derived from a woman in her 30s who had recovered from COVID-19. The CDR3 nucleotides read TGTGCCAGCAGCCGAGGAGGGAGTTTGAACGAGCAGTACTTC. Translation: CASSRGGSLNEQYF. The whole variable domain, remainder taken from reference TRBV5-6 and TRBJ2-7, is DAGVTQSPTHLIKTRGQQVTLRCSPKSGHDTVSWYQQALGQGPQFIFQYYEEEERQRGNFPDRFSGHQFPNYSSELNVNALLLGDSALYLCASSRGGSLNEQYFGPGTRLTVT.